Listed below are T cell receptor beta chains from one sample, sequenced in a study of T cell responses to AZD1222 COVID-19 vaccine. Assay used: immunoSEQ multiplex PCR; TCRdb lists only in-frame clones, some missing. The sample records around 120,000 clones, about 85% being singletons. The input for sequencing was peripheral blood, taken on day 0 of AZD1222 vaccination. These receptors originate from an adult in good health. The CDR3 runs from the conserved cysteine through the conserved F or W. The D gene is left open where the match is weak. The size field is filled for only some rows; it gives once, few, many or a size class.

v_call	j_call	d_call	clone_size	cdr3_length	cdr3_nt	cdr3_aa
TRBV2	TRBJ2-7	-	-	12	TGTGCCAGCAGTACCTTCGTCTACGAGCAGTACTTC	CASSTFVYEQYF
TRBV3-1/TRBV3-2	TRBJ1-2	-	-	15	TGTGCCAGCAGCCTTTGGGGGGACTCCAACTATGGCTACACCTTC	CASSLWGDSNYGYTF
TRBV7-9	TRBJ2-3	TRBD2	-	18	TGTGCCAGCAGCTCATTAAGGACCGGGACTAGCTACACAGATACGCAGTATTTT	CASSSLRTGTSYTDTQYF
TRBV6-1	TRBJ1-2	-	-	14	TGTGCCAGCAGTGAGGGGGGCGCGGACTATGGCTACACCTTC	CASSEGGADYGYTF
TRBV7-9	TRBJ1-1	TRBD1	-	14	TGTGCCAGCAGCCCCCGACAGGGGAACACTGAAGCTTTCTTT	CASSPRQGNTEAFF
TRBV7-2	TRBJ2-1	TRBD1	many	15	TGTGCCAGCAGCAGGGACAGGGGGACCTACAATGAGCAGTTCTTC	CASSRDRGTYNEQFF
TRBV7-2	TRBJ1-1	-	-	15	TGTGCCAGCAGCCTGGACGTCTCCCGGGGCACTGAAGCTTTCTTT	CASSLDVSRGTEAFF
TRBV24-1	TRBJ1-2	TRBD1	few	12	TGTGCCACCAGTCCAGGGGGCTATGGCTACACCTTC	CATSPGGYGYTF
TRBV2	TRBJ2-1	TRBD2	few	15	TGTGCCAGCAGTCAGAGCGGGAGCTCCTACAATGAGCAGTTCTTC	CASSQSGSSYNEQFF
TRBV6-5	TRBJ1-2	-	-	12	TGTGCCAGCAGTCCCAACAGCGATGGCTACACCTTC	CASSPNSDGYTF
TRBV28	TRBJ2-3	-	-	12	TGTGCCAGCAGTTTATTCACAGATACGCAGTATTTT	CASSLFTDTQYF
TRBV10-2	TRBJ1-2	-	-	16	TGCGCCAGCACCTACCCTCTAGGGGTAGGGGACTATGGCTACACCTTC	CASTYPLGVGDYGYTF
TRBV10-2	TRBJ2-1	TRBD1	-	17	TGCGCCAGCAGTACCGACCGGGACAGGGGGCTTTTGAATGAGCAGTTCTTC	CASSTDRDRGLLNEQFF
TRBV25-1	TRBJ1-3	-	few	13	TGTGCCAGCGCTCACTCCGCTGGAAACACCATATATTTT	CASAHSAGNTIYF
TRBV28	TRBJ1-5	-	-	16	TGTGCCAGCAGTCAACCGACGGGAATTCTCAATCAGCCCCAGCATTTT	CASSQPTGILNQPQHF
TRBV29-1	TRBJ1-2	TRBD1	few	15	TGCAGCGTTGAAAAAGGTACCGGGACAGTCTATGGCTACACCTTC	CSVEKGTGTVYGYTF
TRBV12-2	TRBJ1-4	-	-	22	TGTGCAAGTCGCTTAGCGGTGGGTGTCTTAGCACACAAACACACAACTAATGAAAAACTGTTTTTT	CASRLAVGVLAHKHTTNEKLFF
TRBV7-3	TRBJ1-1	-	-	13	TGTGCCAGCAGCGTTACAGGGTGGACTGAAGCTTTCTTT	CASSVTGWTEAFF
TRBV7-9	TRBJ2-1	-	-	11	TGTGCCAGCAGCTTAAAGGATGAGCAGTTCTTC	CASSLKDEQFF
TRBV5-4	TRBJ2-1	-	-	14	TGTGCCAGCAGCTTGAGGGGTTCCTACAATGAGCAGTTCTTC	CASSLRGSYNEQFF
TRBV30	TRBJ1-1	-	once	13	TGTGCCTGGAGTGGCGGCTCGAACACTGAAGCTTTCTTT	CAWSGGSNTEAFF
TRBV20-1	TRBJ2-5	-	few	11	TGCAGTGCCGAGGGACAAGAGACCCAGTACTTC	CSAEGQETQYF
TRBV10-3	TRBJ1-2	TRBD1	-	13	TGTGCCATACAGACAGGGAATATAAATGGCTACACCTTC	CAIQTGNINGYTF
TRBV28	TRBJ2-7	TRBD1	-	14	TGTGCCAGCAGTTGGCCGGGACAGGGGAACGAGCAGTACTTC	CASSWPGQGNEQYF
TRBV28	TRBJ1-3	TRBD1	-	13	TGTGCCAGCGACCGGGACAGTGGAAACACCATATATTTT	CASDRDSGNTIYF
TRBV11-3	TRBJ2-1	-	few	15	TGTGCCAGCAGCTCGAGGGGGGGTTTATACAATGAGCAGTTCTTC	CASSSRGGLYNEQFF